A single sample gave rise to the 4 T cell receptor beta chains below, sequenced in a study of Ad26.COV2.S vaccination and SARS-CoV-2 variants. Method: immunoSEQ multiplex PCR; TCRdb's copy keeps in-frame clones and lacks some. The table includes about 400,000 clones, 70% to 90% detected once. Treatment denoted: roughly 19 received Ad26.COV2.S at low or high dose, single or two shots; several received placebo; per-sample allocation not given. Sampling happened 63 days after the first vaccine or placebo injection. The specimen comprised peripheral blood, sampled in a trial of Ad26.COV2.S vaccine versus placebo. The receptors stem from a person between 18 and 65 years old who received the Ad26.COV2.S COVID-19 vaccine or a placebo.

This chain joins TRBV13 and TRBJ2-7, with TRBD1 matching over 7 bases. The ends lost 0 bases at V and 0 bases at J; junction bases unmatched: 2. The germline gives CDR1 PRHDT, CDR2 FYEKMQ (reference sequence). The CDR3 covers 15 residues. The CDR3 loop reads CASSLGRDSSYEQYF. The CDR3 DNA reads TGTGCCAGCAGCTTAGGTAGGGACAGCTCCTACGAGCAGTACTTC.

V and J are TRBV20-1 and TRBJ2-1; D not resolved. The CDR3 length is 11 residues. Germline V gene lookup returns CDR1 DFQATT and CDR2 SNEGSKA (reference sequence). The V gene lost 6 bases and the J gene lost 9 bases, with 12 bases spanning the gap. The CDR3 spells CSASRFAEQFF. For the CDR3, the DNA is TGCAGTGCCTCGCGGTTTGCTGAGCAGTTCTTC.

The chain has TRBV11-2 and TRBJ2-7, with 10 nucleotides matching TRBD2. The germline gives CDR1 SGHAT, CDR2 FQNNGV. V was clipped by 2 bases and J by 2 bases; unmatched bases: 6. The CDR3 has 16 residues. The CDR3 region is CASSLMSAGGAYEQYF. For the CDR3, the DNA is TGTGCCAGCAGCTTAATGTCAGCGGGGGGGGCCTACGAGCAGTACTTC. Looking up the rest from reference TRBV11-2 and TRBJ2-7 gives the full variable domain: EAGVAQSPRYKIIEKRQSVAFWCNPISGHATLYWYQQILGQGPKLLIQFQNNGVVDDSQLPKDRFSAERLKGVDSTLKIQPAKLEDSAVYLCASSLMSAGGAYEQYFGPGTRLTVT.

The chain carries TRBV6-1 and TRBJ1-5; D call uncertain. V dropped 7 bases and J dropped 0 bases, with 10 bases sitting between them. The CDR3 has 14 amino acids. The germline V gene has CDR1 MNHNS and CDR2 SASEGT. The CDR3 is CASTPGVSNQPQHF. The DNA of the CDR3 is TGTGCCAGCACCCCAGGTGTTAGCAATCAGCCCCAGCATTTT.